A single T cell receptor (beta chain) is shown here with its context. The Seattle patients, enrolled during active infection, were followed longitudinally. Clones were sequenced by immunoSEQ multiplex PCR, and TCRdb holds only the in-frame ones, with some missing. The sample yields tens of thousands of clones, roughly 86% seen once. V lost 5 bases, J lost 8 bases, and 9 bases stayed unmatched. Germline CDR1 is LNHDA and CDR2 is SQIVND (reference sequence). The CDR3 is 14 amino acids. This sample was taken from a study of blood T cell repertoires in COVID-19. For the study at large: Researchers got acute and convalescent COVID-19 samples from the United States, Italy and Spain.

Material: peripheral blood. This receptor was identified in a man aged 55 to 70 with COVID-19, enrolled during active disease. This chain uses TRBV19 with TRBJ2-1; the match to TRBD2 covers 7 bases. The CDR3 here is CASSEREGVYEQFF. CDR3 bases: TGTGCCAGTAGTGAGCGGGAAGGAGTATATGAGCAGTTCTTC.